This is a list of T cell receptor beta chains from one sample in a study of Ad26.COV2.S vaccination and SARS-CoV-2 variants. Profiled with immunoSEQ multiplex PCR; TCRdb holds only in-frame clones, not every one. This sample has more than 300,000 clones, with about 86% found just once. The starting material was peripheral blood, obtained in a trial of Ad26.COV2.S vaccine versus placebo. The receptors stem from a person aged 18-60 years who received the Ad26.COV2.S COVID-19 vaccine or a placebo. CDR3s include the opening cysteine and the closing phenylalanine or tryptophan.

length: 15; J: TRBJ2-2; V: TRBV5-6; CDR3: CASSPGTSGVGELFF
length: 12; J: TRBJ1-2; V: TRBV30; CDR3: CAGSGGDYGYTF
length: 14; J: TRBJ2-2; V: TRBV5-5; CDR3: CASSRQGGTGELFF
length: 16; J: TRBJ2-5; V: TRBV6-2/TRBV6-3; CDR3: CASRYRGPYYQETQYF
length: 14; J: TRBJ1-2; V: TRBV3-1/TRBV3-2; CDR3: CASSQAGTPYGYTF
length: 15; J: TRBJ2-1; V: TRBV7-2; CDR3: CASSSRGQGAYEQFF
length: 16; J: TRBJ2-2; V: TRBV30; CDR3: CAWSPELAGLAGELFF
length: 12; J: TRBJ1-1; V: TRBV6-2/TRBV6-3; CDR3: CASSTGNTEAFF
length: 15; J: TRBJ1-5; V: TRBV9; CDR3: CASTPGQGVNQPQHF
length: 14; J: TRBJ2-1; V: TRBV19; CDR3: CASSGGISYNEQFF
length: 14; J: TRBJ1-1; V: TRBV7-9; CDR3: CASSLGGSGTEAFF
length: 15; J: TRBJ1-5; V: TRBV3-1/TRBV3-2; CDR3: CASSQEGKGNQPQHF
length: 14; J: TRBJ2-1; V: TRBV19; CDR3: CASNPLGASDEQFF
length: 12; J: TRBJ2-1; V: TRBV19; CDR3: CASSSVYNEQFF
length: 17; J: TRBJ2-3; V: TRBV4-3; CDR3: CASSPSLAPYPTDTQYF
length: 13; J: TRBJ2-7; V: TRBV18; CDR3: CASSEAGRDEQYF
length: 15; J: TRBJ2-3; V: TRBV29-1; CDR3: CSVDGGLGATDTQYF
length: 15; J: TRBJ2-2; V: TRBV7-8; CDR3: CASSRSGGNTGELFF
length: 12; J: TRBJ1-4; V: TRBV30; CDR3: CAWSGRPEKLFF
length: 14; J: TRBJ1-5; V: TRBV30; CDR3: CAWSVGTGGQPQHF
length: 14; J: TRBJ2-6; V: TRBV30; CDR3: CASNAAAGANVLTF
length: 15; J: TRBJ2-7; V: TRBV6-6; CDR3: CASSVQGGLASEQYF
length: 14; J: TRBJ1-2; V: TRBV19; CDR3: CASSLSGPIYGYTF
length: 15; J: TRBJ1-1; V: TRBV6-2/TRBV6-3; CDR3: CASSYSGRGRAEAFF
length: 14; J: TRBJ1-1; V: TRBV9; CDR3: CASSARTGGTEAFF
length: 15; J: TRBJ1-5; V: TRBV4-3; CDR3: CASSQEIRGIQPQHF
length: 14; J: TRBJ1-4; V: TRBV7-2; CDR3: CASSPQGSNEKLFF
length: 16; J: TRBJ2-5; V: TRBV14; CDR3: CASSQEGTAKQETQYF
length: 14; J: TRBJ1-2; V: TRBV9; CDR3: CASSVAAGEYGYTF
length: 14; J: TRBJ1-1; V: TRBV3-1/TRBV3-2; CDR3: CASSRTGDPTEAFF
length: 15; J: TRBJ2-1; V: TRBV5-1; CDR3: CASSYIKSSYNEQFF
length: 15; J: TRBJ2-1; V: TRBV5-1; CDR3: CASSPRRVSYNEQFF
length: 13; J: TRBJ1-4; V: TRBV4-2; CDR3: CASSQDAGEKLFF
length: 17; J: TRBJ2-3; V: TRBV30; CDR3: CAYKAVTSGGSADTQYF
length: 16; J: TRBJ2-3; V: TRBV27; CDR3: CASRGLGGGATDTQYF
length: 16; J: TRBJ2-1; V: TRBV10-3; CDR3: CAITPQLAGEGNEQFF
length: 15; J: TRBJ1-1; V: TRBV3-1/TRBV3-2; CDR3: CASSQVMGGWAEAFF
length: 13; J: TRBJ2-1; V: TRBV7-3; CDR3: CASSFTRGGEQFF
length: 15; J: TRBJ2-4; V: TRBV6-5; CDR3: CASRVSGGTKNIQYF
length: 15; J: TRBJ2-6; V: TRBV19; CDR3: CASSTQGTGANVLTF
length: 11; J: TRBJ2-7; V: TRBV10-3; CDR3: CAISERYEQYF
length: 15; J: TRBJ1-6; V: TRBV9; CDR3: CASSVQGALDSPLHF
length: 15; J: TRBJ2-1; V: TRBV19; CDR3: CASGSGELGRSEQFF
length: 14; J: TRBJ1-5; V: TRBV19; CDR3: CASSTQGAIQPQHF
length: 13; J: TRBJ1-2; V: TRBV4-3; CDR3: CASSQDKDYGYTF
length: 15; J: TRBJ1-4; V: TRBV30; CDR3: CAWRTEPRPNEKLFF
length: 17; J: TRBJ2-1; V: TRBV19; CDR3: CASSKSPGGVSYNEQFF
length: 21; J: TRBJ2-7; V: TRBV6-2/TRBV6-3; CDR3: CASSLNGAGTSGGRSSYEQYF
length: 19; J: TRBJ2-6; V: TRBV3-1/TRBV3-2; CDR3: CASSQVGQGELSGANVLTF
length: 15; J: TRBJ1-5; V: TRBV30; CDR3: CAWSVRGYSNQPQHF
length: 18; J: TRBJ1-2; V: TRBV9; CDR3: CASSVGMSTRTTNYGYTF
length: 13; J: TRBJ1-1; V: TRBV30; CDR3: CAWSIQGGFGAFF
length: 15; J: TRBJ2-7; V: TRBV19; CDR3: CASSRGQGGSYEQYF
length: 15; J: TRBJ2-1; V: TRBV9; CDR3: CASSGGLKFSNEQFF